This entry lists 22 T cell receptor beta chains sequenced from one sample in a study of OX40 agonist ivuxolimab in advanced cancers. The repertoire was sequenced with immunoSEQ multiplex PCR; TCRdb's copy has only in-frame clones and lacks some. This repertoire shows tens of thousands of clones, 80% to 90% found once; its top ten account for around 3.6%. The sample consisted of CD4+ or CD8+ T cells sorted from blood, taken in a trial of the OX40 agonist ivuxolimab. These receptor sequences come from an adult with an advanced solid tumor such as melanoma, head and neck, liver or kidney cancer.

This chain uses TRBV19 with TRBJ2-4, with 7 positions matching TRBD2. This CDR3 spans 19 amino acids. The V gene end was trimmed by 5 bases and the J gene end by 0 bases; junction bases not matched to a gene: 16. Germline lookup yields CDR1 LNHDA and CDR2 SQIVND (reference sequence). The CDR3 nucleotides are TGTGCCAGTAGTCTTGGGCGGACTAGAAGAGTCCTAGCCAAAAACATTCAGTACTTC. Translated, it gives CASSLGRTRRVLAKNIQYF. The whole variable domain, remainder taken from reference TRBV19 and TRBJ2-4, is DGGITQSPKYLFRKEGQNVTLSCEQNLNHDAMYWYRQDPGQGLRLIYYSQIVNDFQKGDIAEGYSVSREKKESFPLTVTSAQKNPTAFYLCASSLGRTRRVLAKNIQYFGAGTRLSVL.

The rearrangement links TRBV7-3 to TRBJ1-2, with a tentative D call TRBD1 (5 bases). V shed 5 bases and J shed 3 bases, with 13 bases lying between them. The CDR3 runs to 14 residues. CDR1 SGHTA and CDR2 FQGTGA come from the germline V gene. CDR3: CASSLRVSDYGYTF. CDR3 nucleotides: TGTGCCAGCAGCCTCAGGGTATCCGACTATGGCTACACCTTC.

The CDR3 nucleotides are TGTGCCTGGAGTTACTACAGGTTTAGGGGAGAGACCCAGTACTTC. Translating gives CAWSYYRFRGETQYF. This chain connects TRBV30 to TRBJ2-5; D may be TRBD1 (5 bases). CDR3 length equals 15 residues. Deletions cut 2 bases from V and 4 bases from J, with 17 bases between. Germline V lookup: CDR1 GTSNPN, CDR2 SVGIG (reference sequence).

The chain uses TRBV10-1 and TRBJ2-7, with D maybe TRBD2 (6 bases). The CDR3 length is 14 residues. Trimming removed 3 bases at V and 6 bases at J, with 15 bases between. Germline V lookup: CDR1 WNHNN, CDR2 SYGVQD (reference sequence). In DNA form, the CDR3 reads TGCGCCAGCAGTGAAACTAGCAGGGTCAGCGAGCAGTACTTC. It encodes CASSETSRVSEQYF.

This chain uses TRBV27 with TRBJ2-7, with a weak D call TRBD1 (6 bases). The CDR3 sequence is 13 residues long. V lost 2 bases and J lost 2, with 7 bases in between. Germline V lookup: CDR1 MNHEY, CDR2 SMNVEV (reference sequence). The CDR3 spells CASSLRQAYEQYF. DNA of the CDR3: TGTGCCAGCAGTTTAAGACAGGCCTACGAGCAGTACTTC.

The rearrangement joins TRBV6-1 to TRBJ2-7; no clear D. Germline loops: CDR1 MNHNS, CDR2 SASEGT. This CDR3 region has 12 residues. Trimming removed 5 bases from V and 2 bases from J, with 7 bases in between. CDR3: CASSHVTYEQYF. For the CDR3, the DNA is TGTGCCAGCAGTCATGTAACCTACGAGCAGTACTTC.

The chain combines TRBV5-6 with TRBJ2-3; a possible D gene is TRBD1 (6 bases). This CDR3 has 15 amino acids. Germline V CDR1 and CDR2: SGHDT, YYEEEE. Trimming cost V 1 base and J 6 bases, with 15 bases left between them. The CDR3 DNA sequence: TGTGCCAGCAGCTTGACAGGGTTTCGGTCCGATACGCAGTATTTT. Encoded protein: CASSLTGFRSDTQYF.

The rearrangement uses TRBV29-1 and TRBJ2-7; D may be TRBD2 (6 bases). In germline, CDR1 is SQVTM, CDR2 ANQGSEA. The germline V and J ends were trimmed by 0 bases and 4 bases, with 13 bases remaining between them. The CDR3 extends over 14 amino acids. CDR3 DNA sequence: TGCAGCGTTGAAGAGGCGGGATCGTCTTACGAGCAGTACTTC. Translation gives CSVEEAGSSYEQYF.

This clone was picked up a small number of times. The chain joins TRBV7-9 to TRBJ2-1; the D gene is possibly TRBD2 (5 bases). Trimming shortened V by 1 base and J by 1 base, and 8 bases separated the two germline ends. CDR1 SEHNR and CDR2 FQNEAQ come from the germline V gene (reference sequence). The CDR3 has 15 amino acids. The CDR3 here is CASSLVSGSYNEQFF. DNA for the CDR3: TGTGCCAGCAGCTTAGTGTCGGGATCCTACAATGAGCAGTTCTTC.

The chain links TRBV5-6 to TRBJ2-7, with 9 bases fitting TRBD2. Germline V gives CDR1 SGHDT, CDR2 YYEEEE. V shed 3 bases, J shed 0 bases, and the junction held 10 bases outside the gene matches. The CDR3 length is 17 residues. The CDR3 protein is CASSYRAGGPYSYEQYF. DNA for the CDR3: TGTGCCAGCAGCTACCGCGCGGGAGGGCCGTACTCCTACGAGCAGTACTTC.

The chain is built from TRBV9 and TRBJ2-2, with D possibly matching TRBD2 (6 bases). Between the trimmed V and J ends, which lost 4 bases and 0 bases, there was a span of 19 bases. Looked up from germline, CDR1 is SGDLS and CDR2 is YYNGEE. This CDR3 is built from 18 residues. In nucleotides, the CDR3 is TGTGCCAGCAGCACCAGCCGGGACTCCAGATCGAACACCGGGGAGCTGTTTTTT. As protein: CASSTSRDSRSNTGELFF.

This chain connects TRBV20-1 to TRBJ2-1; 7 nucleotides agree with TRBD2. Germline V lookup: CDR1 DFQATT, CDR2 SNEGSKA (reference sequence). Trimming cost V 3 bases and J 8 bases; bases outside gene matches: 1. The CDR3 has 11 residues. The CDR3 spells CSASGRHEQFF. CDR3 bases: TGCAGTGCTAGCGGGAGGCATGAGCAGTTCTTC.

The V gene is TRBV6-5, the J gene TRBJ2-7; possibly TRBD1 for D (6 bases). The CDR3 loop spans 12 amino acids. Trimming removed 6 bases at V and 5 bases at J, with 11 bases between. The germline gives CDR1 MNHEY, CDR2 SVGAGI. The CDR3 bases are TGTGCCAGCAGCCACAGGGTAAACGAGCAGTACTTC. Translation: CASSHRVNEQYF.

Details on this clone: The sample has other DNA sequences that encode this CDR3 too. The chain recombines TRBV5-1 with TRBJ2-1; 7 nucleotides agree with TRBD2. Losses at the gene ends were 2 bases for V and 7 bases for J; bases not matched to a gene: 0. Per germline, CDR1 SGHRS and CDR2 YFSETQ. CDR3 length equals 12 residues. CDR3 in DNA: TGCGCCAGCAGCTTAGCGGGGAATGAGCAGTTCTTC. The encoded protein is CASSLAGNEQFF. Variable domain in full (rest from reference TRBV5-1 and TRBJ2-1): KAGVTQTPRYLIKTRGQQVTLSCSPISGHRSVSWYQQTPGQGLQFLFEYFSETQRNKGNFPGRFSGRQFSNSRSEMNVSTLELGDSALYLCASSLAGNEQFFGPGTRLTVL.

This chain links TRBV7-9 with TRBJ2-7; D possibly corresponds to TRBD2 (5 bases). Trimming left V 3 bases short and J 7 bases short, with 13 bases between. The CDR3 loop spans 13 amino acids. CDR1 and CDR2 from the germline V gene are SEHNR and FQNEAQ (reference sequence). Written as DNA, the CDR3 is TGTGCCAGCAGCTTGGCGGTTTCGGGGGAGCAGTACTTC. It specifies CASSLAVSGEQYF.

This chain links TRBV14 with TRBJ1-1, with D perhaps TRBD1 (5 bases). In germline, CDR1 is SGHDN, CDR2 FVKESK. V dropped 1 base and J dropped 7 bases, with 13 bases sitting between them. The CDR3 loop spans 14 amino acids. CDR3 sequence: CASSQAEGLLEAFF. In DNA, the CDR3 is TGTGCCAGCAGCCAAGCCGAGGGACTCCTTGAAGCTTTCTTT.

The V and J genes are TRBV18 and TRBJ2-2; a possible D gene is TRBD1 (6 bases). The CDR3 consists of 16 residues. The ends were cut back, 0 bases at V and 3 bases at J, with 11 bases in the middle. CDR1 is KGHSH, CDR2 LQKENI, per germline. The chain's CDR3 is CASSPPGTWDTGELFF. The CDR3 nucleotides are TGTGCCAGCTCACCACCCGGGACATGGGACACCGGGGAGCTGTTTTTT. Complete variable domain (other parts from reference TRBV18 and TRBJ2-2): NAGVMQNPRHLVRRRGQEARLRCSPMKGHSHVYWYRQLPEEGLKFMVYLQKENIIDESGMPKERFSAEFPKEGPSILRIQQVVRGDSAAYFCASSPPGTWDTGELFFGEGSRLTVL.

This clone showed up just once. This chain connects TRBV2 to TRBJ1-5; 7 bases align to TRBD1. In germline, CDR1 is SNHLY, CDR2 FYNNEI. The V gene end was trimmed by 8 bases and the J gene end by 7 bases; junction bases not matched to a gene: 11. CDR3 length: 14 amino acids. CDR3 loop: CASVGQTLSQPQHF. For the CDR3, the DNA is TGTGCCAGCGTGGGACAGACCCTTAGCCAGCCCCAGCATTTT. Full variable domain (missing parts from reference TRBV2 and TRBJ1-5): EPEVTQTPSHQVTQMGQEVILRCVPISNHLYFYWYRQILGQKVEFLVSFYNNEISEKSEIFDDQFSVERPDGSNFTLKIRSTKLEDSAMYFCASVGQTLSQPQHFGDGTRLSIL.

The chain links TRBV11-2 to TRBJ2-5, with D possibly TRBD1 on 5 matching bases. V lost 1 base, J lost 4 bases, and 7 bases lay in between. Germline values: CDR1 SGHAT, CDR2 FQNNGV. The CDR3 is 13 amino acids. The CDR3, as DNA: TGTGCCAGCAGCTTAGGACAGCGAGAGACCCAGTACTTC. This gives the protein CASSLGQRETQYF.

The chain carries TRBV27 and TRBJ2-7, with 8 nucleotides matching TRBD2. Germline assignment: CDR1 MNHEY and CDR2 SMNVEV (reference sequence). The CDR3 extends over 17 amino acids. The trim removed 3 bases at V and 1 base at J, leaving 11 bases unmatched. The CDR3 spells CASSLIYGTSGSYEQYF. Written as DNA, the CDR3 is TGTGCCAGCAGTTTGATTTACGGAACTAGCGGATCCTACGAGCAGTACTTC.

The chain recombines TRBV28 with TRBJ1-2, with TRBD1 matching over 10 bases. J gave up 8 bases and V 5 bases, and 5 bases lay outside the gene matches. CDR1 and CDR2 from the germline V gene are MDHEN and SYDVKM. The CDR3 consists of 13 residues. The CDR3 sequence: CASSQGQGKGYTF. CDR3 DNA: TGTGCCAGCAGTCAGGGACAGGGGAAAGGCTACACCTTC.

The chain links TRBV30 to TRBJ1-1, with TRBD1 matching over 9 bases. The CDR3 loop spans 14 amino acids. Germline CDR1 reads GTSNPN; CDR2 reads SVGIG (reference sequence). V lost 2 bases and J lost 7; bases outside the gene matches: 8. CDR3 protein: CAWSTGQGPIEAFF. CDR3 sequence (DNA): TGTGCCTGGAGTACCGGACAGGGGCCTATTGAAGCTTTCTTT.